These 29 T cell receptor beta chains were sequenced from one sample in a study of control samples from healthy donors and cancer patients (dated by TCRdb to 2020 to 2021). The protocol used for the library was the immunoSEQ multiplex PCR assay. The source is immuneACCESS, and TCRdb retained only in-frame sequences with V and J called. Part of the clones is not carried over; for the studies checked, unresolved V genes explain less than half of this, and the remainder is unexplained. The sample records 120,000 to 150,000 clones, about nine tenths of which are singletons. Of the sample, 8.7% is held by the ten largest clones. What was sequenced was blood. Receptor source: a woman in her twenties or thirties in good health.

The V call is TRBV19, the J call TRBJ2-4, with 9 nucleotides matching TRBD1. CDR1 and CDR2 from the germline V gene are LNHDA and SQIVND (reference sequence). With 5 bases clipped from V and 9 bases from J, the junction kept 8 bases outside the gene matches. The CDR3 is 14 amino acids. CDR3 in amino acids: CASSFGTGYSIQYF. In nucleotides, the CDR3 is TGTGCCAGTAGTTTCGGGACAGGGTATAGCATTCAGTACTTC.

This rearrangement joins TRBV19 to TRBJ2-5; perhaps TRBD2 as D (6 bases). Trimming stripped 6 bases from V and 5 bases from J, with 13 bases between. CDR1 and CDR2 from the germline V gene are LNHDA and SQIVND (reference sequence). The CDR3 extends over 13 amino acids. The CDR3 nucleotides are TGTGCCAGTAGCGGGAGCGTTGGTGAGACCCAGTACTTC. Amino acids: CASSGSVGETQYF.

This chain joins TRBV20-1 and TRBJ2-7; 10 nucleotides line up with TRBD1. Per germline, CDR1 DFQATT and CDR2 SNEGSKA (reference sequence). This CDR3 spans 15 amino acids. The J segment lost 9 bases and the V segment lost 3 bases, leaving 14 bases of the junction unmatched. The CDR3 loop reads CSASGAGTGVIGQYF. CDR3 nucleotide sequence: TGCAGTGCTAGTGGAGCCGGGACAGGGGTAATCGGGCAGTACTTC.

J is TRBJ1-1 and V is TRBV12-3 or TRBV12-4; TRBD1 aligns across 8 bases. The V segment lost 8 bases and the J segment 4 bases; nucleotides outside the gene matches: 6. This CDR3 comprises 13 residues. CDR3 loop: CASRGQGSTEAFF. CDR3 sequence (DNA): TGTGCCAGCCGAGGACAGGGAAGCACTGAAGCTTTCTTT.

This clone appeared a few times. The rearrangement uses TRBV5-6 and TRBJ1-6; TRBD1 might be the D (5 bases). Per germline, CDR1 SGHDT and CDR2 YYEEEE. The CDR3 runs to 12 residues. V shed 4 bases and J shed 13 bases, with 12 bases lying between them. The CDR3 region is CASSNYQGPLHF. CDR3 DNA sequence: TGTGCCAGCAGCAATTACCAGGGTCCCCTCCACTTT.

The chain is built from TRBV9 and TRBJ2-5; TRBD1 matches 7 bases. Looked up from germline, CDR1 is SGDLS and CDR2 is YYNGEE. The CDR3 has 15 amino acids. The J segment lost 1 base and the V segment lost 3 bases, leaving 6 bases of the junction unmatched. The DNA of the CDR3 is TGTGCCAGCAGCGCGACACAGGGGCCCCAAGAGACCCAGTACTTC. Its protein product is CASSATQGPQETQYF.

The V call is TRBV2, the J call TRBJ1-3; D uncertain. Germline V gene sequence: CDR1 SNHLY, CDR2 FYNNEI. The ends were cut back, 7 bases at V and 3 bases at J, with 19 bases in the middle. The CDR3 is 16 amino acids. The CDR3 region is CASTKMGPINGNTIYF. CDR3 sequence (DNA): TGTGCCAGCACAAAGATGGGTCCGATTAATGGAAACACCATATATTTT.

This clone has just one count. The chain is built from TRBV2 and TRBJ2-3; 9 bases match TRBD2. Germline CDR1 reads SNHLY; CDR2 reads FYNNEI. Unmatched junction bases numbered 8, after V lost 10 bases and J lost 3 bases. The CDR3 totals 14 residues. The CDR3 loop is CATVSGRRTDTQYF. In DNA, the CDR3 is TGTGCCACTGTTAGCGGGAGAAGAACAGATACGCAGTATTTT.

This rearrangement joins TRBV4-2 to TRBJ1-2, with D maybe TRBD1 (5 bases). The V end lost 0 bases, the J end lost 3 bases, and 14 bases lay between the germline ends. CDR3 length: 16 residues. Germline lookup yields CDR1 LGHNA and CDR2 YNFKEQ. The DNA of the CDR3 is TGTGCCAGCAGCCAAGATCCGGCAGGGACCGACTATGGCTACACCTTC. Amino acid sequence: CASSQDPAGTDYGYTF.

The CDR3 reads CSVLAGTNQPQHF. The DNA of the CDR3 is TGCAGCGTTTTAGCCGGGACCAATCAGCCCCAGCATTTT. This chain joins TRBV29-1 and TRBJ1-5; D possibly corresponds to TRBD1 (5 bases). V shed 5 bases and J shed 3 bases, with 11 bases lying between them. The CDR3 has 13 residues. Germline V gives CDR1 SQVTM, CDR2 ANQGSEA. The full variable domain, rest sourced from reference TRBV29-1 and TRBJ1-5, is SAVISQKPSRDICQRGTSLTIQCQVDSQVTMMFWYRQQPGQSLTLIATANQGSEATYESGFVIDKFPISRPNLTFSTLTVSNMSPEDSSIYLCSVLAGTNQPQHFGDGTRLSIL.

The gene calls are TRBV18 and TRBJ2-1; 7 nucleotides align to TRBD2. Germline-derived CDR1 and CDR2 are KGHSH and LQKENI. The CDR3 runs to 17 residues. With V trimmed by 0 bases and J by 2 bases, 7 bases remained unmatched. The CDR3 nucleotides read TGTGCCAGCTCACCACCGGGGGGGGTCAACGCCTACAATGAGCAGTTCTTC. Protein: CASSPPGGVNAYNEQFF.

The chain is built from TRBV14 and TRBJ1-1; D unclear. CDR3 length: 13 amino acids. Trimming took 2 bases from V and 1 from J, leaving 5 bases between them. CDR1 and CDR2 from the germline V gene are SGHDN and FVKESK. The CDR3 region has the DNA TGTGCCAGCAGCCAATATGAGAACACTGAAGCTTTCTTT. Translated, it gives CASSQYENTEAFF.

The genes are TRBV27 and TRBJ2-7; 11 nucleotides line up with TRBD1. The CDR3 contains 14 residues. Germline V gene sequence: CDR1 MNHEY, CDR2 SMNVEV (reference sequence). With V trimmed by 6 bases and J by 3 bases, 4 bases remained unmatched. CDR3: CASSGTGGGYEQYF. The CDR3 DNA reads as TGTGCCAGCAGCGGGACAGGGGGGGGCTACGAGCAGTACTTC.

V is TRBV7-2 and J is TRBJ1-2, with TRBD1 as a possible D gene (5 bases). The germline V gene encodes CDR1 SGHTA and CDR2 FQGNSA. The CDR3 runs to 15 residues. Trimming shortened V by 1 base and J by 6 bases, and 15 bases separated the two germline ends. CDR3 loop: CASSLDRSRTNGYTF. The CDR3 region has the DNA TGTGCCAGCAGCTTAGACCGAAGCCGGACAAATGGCTACACCTTC.

The CDR3 here is CAISDGRENNEQFF. The CDR3 region has the DNA TGTGCCATCAGTGACGGACGGGAAAACAATGAGCAGTTCTTC. The V and J genes are TRBV10-3 and TRBJ2-1; a possible D gene is TRBD2 (5 bases). Germline V lookup: CDR1 ENHRY, CDR2 SYGVKD. This CDR3 spans 14 amino acids. Trimming stripped 3 bases from V and 5 bases from J, with 11 bases between.

The chain uses TRBV18 and TRBJ2-1, with no clear D. The CDR3 spans 13 residues. From germline, CDR1 is KGHSH and CDR2 LQKENI. The V end lost 3 bases, the J end lost 6 bases, and 9 bases lay between the germline ends. The CDR3 region is CASSPGSSNEQFF. The CDR3 DNA sequence: TGTGCCAGCTCACCTGGCTCATCCAATGAGCAGTTCTTC.

For the CDR3, the DNA is TGTGCCAGCAGCGCCCGAAGGGATTTGGGCTATGGCTACACCTTC. It encodes CASSARRDLGYGYTF. The chain recombines TRBV9 with TRBJ1-2; no firm D call. V shed 3 bases and J shed 4 bases, with 16 bases lying between them. There are 15 residues in the CDR3. Per the germline V gene, CDR1 is SGDLS and CDR2 is YYNGEE.

The chain is built from TRBV2 and TRBJ1-5; D possibly corresponds to TRBD1 (6 bases). Germline lookup yields CDR1 SNHLY and CDR2 FYNNEI. This CDR3 is built from 15 residues. Trimming removed 2 bases at V and 7 bases at J, with 15 bases between. The CDR3 DNA sequence: TGTGCCAGCAGTGAAAGGGGGGGAGAGACGCAGCCCCAGCATTTT. Encoded protein: CASSERGGETQPQHF.

The rearrangement joins TRBV6-2 or TRBV6-3 to TRBJ2-7; D uncertain. The CDR3 has 12 amino acids. The V gene lost 5 bases and the J gene lost 6 bases, with 11 bases spanning the gap. Germline CDR1 is MNHEY and CDR2 is SVGEGT. CDR3 loop: CASSPPSGEQYF. CDR3 coding DNA: TGTGCCAGCAGTCCGCCCTCGGGCGAGCAGTACTTC.

The rearrangement joins TRBV7-2 to TRBJ2-5, with D maybe TRBD2 (5 bases). V was shortened by 5 bases and J by 5 bases, with 18 bases between the two germline ends. From germline, CDR1 is SGHTA and CDR2 FQGNSA. CDR3 length: 15 amino acids. CDR3 residues: CASSHLTGNGETQYF. The CDR3 bases are TGTGCCAGCAGCCACCTAACGGGAAACGGGGAGACCCAGTACTTC.

The V gene is TRBV7-2, the J gene TRBJ2-7; no clear D. CDR1 is SGHTA and CDR2 is FQGNSA in the germline V gene. This CDR3 spans 14 amino acids. V was cut by 3 bases and J by 1 base, with 10 bases left in between. The CDR3 sequence: CASSLVSDSYEQYF. The CDR3 region has the DNA TGTGCCAGCAGCTTGGTTAGTGATTCCTACGAGCAGTACTTC.

V is TRBV25-1 and J is TRBJ2-7; TRBD1 matches at 9 bases. The germline gives CDR1 MGHDK, CDR2 SYGVNS. The length of the CDR3 is 14 residues. Trimming cost V 3 bases and J 6 bases; bases outside gene matches: 6. The CDR3 DNA reads as TGTGCCAGCAGTGACCCTGGGACAGGGCGCGAGCAGTACTTC. Translated: CASSDPGTGREQYF.

This rearrangement joins TRBV12-3 or TRBV12-4 to TRBJ1-1; TRBD1 matches 7 bases. The CDR3 extends over 13 amino acids. The V gene end was trimmed by 4 bases and the J gene end by 7 bases; junction bases not matched to a gene: 6. The CDR3, as DNA: TGTGCCAGCAGTTATTACAGGGGTCTTGAAGCTTTCTTT. Residues: CASSYYRGLEAFF.

This clone appeared a few times. The chain is built from TRBV6-5 and TRBJ1-6; weak D call: TRBD1 (6 bases). Germline assignment: CDR1 MNHEY and CDR2 SVGAGI. This CDR3 is 15 amino acids long. V was clipped by 6 bases and J by 5 bases, with 14 bases between them. The CDR3 DNA follows: TGTGCCAGCAGCCCGACACAGGGAGATAATTCACCCCTCCACTTT. It is translated as CASSPTQGDNSPLHF.

The chain carries TRBV5-1 and TRBJ2-1, with TRBD2 as a possible D gene (6 bases). The germline CDR1 and CDR2 sequences are SGHRS and YFSETQ. The CDR3 runs 15 residues. V was cut by 2 bases and J by 8 bases, with 17 bases left in between. The CDR3 nucleotides read TGCGCCAGCAGCTTTGCGGGAACGGCCGTGGATGAGCAGTTCTTC. It translates to CASSFAGTAVDEQFF.

The chain is built from TRBV18 and TRBJ1-1; D unresolved. V was clipped by 3 bases and J by 9 bases, with 11 bases between them. Germline V gene lookup returns CDR1 KGHSH and CDR2 LQKENI. The CDR3 is 12 residues long. CDR3 residues: CASSPQSLKAFF. The DNA of the CDR3 is TGTGCCAGCTCACCGCAGAGCCTTAAAGCTTTCTTT.

This sequence joins TRBV18 and TRBJ2-3; 8 bases are shared with TRBD2. The germline V gene encodes CDR1 KGHSH and CDR2 LQKENI. The V and J ends lost 2 bases and 0 bases, in that order; junction bases with no gene match: 1. The CDR3 is 15 residues long. CDR3 in amino acids: CASSPTSGSTDTQYF. CDR3 bases: TGTGCCAGCTCACCAACTAGCGGTAGCACAGATACGCAGTATTTT.

As regards this clone: The junction departs from germline at one end; a sequencing error may be responsible. The V gene is TRBV12-3 or TRBV12-4, the J gene TRBJ2-3; D might be TRBD2 (6 bases). The CDR3 is 13 amino acids. This CDR3 reads CASSIAGTDTQYF. The DNA of the CDR3 is TGTGCCAGCAGTATAGCGGGCACAGATACGCAGTATTTT.

The chain employs TRBV29-1 and TRBJ2-1; D not certain. The CDR3 covers 13 residues. Trimming took off 4 bases at V and 6 bases at J, with 13 bases between the two ends. CDR1 is SQVTM, CDR2 ANQGSEA, per germline. The CDR3 loop reads CSVGRVDINEQFF. The CDR3 nucleotides read TGCAGCGTTGGTCGGGTAGACATCAATGAGCAGTTCTTC.